This T cell receptor beta chain was obtained from a study of T cells after yellow fever vaccination (dated by TCRdb to the late 2010s). The study in broad terms: The SMART-Seq v4 Ultra Low Input RNA kit was used to prepare libraries from fractions with low cell numbers. Bulk TCR alpha and beta repertoires were sequenced longitudinally to track T-cell clones before and after primary and booster YFV17D yellow fever vaccination. Two healthy male donors, one aged 18 to 29 and one aged 30 to 40 years, were included in the cohort. Blood samples were taken at several timepoints before and after primary and secondary immunization, and bulk PBMC replicates and cell subsets were isolated.

The label giving this sample's treatment or condition can be read as: live attenuated yellow fever vaccine strain. A standard Ficoll-Paque protocol was used to isolate PBMCs from peripheral blood. Dynabeads CD4 and CD8 positive selection kits were used to isolate the CD4 and CD8 T-cell fractions. TriZol was used to extract RNA from bulk PBMCs, CD4 and CD8 fractions, and dextramer-positive and dextramer-negative fractions. CDR1 is given as SGHTA and CDR2 as FQGTGA, both from the germline V gene. The CDR3, cysteine through phenylalanine, is 16 amino acids long. The kept DNA is CDR3 alone, 48 bases in frame from the first base. Trimming costs V 0 bases and J 6 bases, and their ends lie 14 bases apart. On this clonotype itself: Its antigen is not yet known. It has no much larger one-base neighbor in the sample; base qualities were not kept.

The full study reports these points: The study included only two donors, which limits how far the findings can be generalized. A small fraction of clonotypes showed up in both the CD4 and CD8 compartments, probably as a result of convergent recombination. The secondary T-cell response was weaker than the primary response but faster, peaking on day 5 instead of day 15. Most clones expanded after primary vaccination were re-detected after the booster (around 96% of CD4 and 88% of CD8), suggesting broad memory maintenance. Because abundant contaminating clonotypes from the bulk population could be contained in FACS-sorted repertoires, computational filtering was required.

The sequencing machine was an Illumina NovaSeq 6000. TCR cDNA was synthesized by 5'RACE template switching, which introduced a universal primer site and unique molecular identifiers. cDNA synthesis was primed from both the TCR alpha and TCR beta constant segments. Library amplification used two PCR steps, and the second PCR step added sample barcodes and sequencing adapters. Sequencing of libraries was done on Illumina HiSeq 2500 (2x100 bp) or NovaSeq (2x150 bp). The authors' pipeline ran thus. MIGEC was used to demultiplex reads and collapse the reads into UMI consensus sequences, and MiXCR was used for V(D)J alignment. Vaccine-responding clonotypes were identified with edgeR using replicate PBMC samples, with FDR below 0.01 and a log2 fold change above 5 up to day 15 being required. Each bulk clonotype received a CD4 or CD8 identity based on whether the sequenced CD4 or CD8 repertoire contained that clonotype at higher abundance. TCRdb reprocessed the public reads (quality trimming at Q25 with fastp, clone calling with MiXCR) and kept in-frame beta chains. Under each unique CDR3 protein, matching rows form one entry showing the most common genes and DNA. The V and J calls shown here were made by TCRdb, not taken from the authors' results. Recorded for this sample are some 220,000 distinct CDR3 sequences; 3% to 3.5% of them occurred a single time. The top ten clones comprise 3.2% of the sample.

The chain employs TRBV7-3 and TRBJ2-2; the D element might be TRBD1 or TRBD2, as each aligns at 6 bases. The TCR sequence derives from a man between 18 and 29 years old who received the YFV17D yellow fever vaccine. The sample in question was CD4+ T cells sorted from PBMCs, obtained 10 days after the yellow fever booster vaccination. This receptor has the CDR3 CASSLTGGVSPGELFF. The base sequence is TGTGCCAGCAGCTTAACGGGGGGCGTTTCCCCCGGGGAGCTGTTTTTT.